Shown below are 27 T cell receptor beta chains from a single sample sequenced in a study of blood T cell repertoires in COVID-19. Generated by immunoSEQ multiplex PCR, the TCRdb table keeps only in-frame clones and is missing some. This table holds around 80,000 clones, 82% found once. Sequencing was done on a sample of peripheral blood. These TCRs come from a man aged 55 to 69 with acute or convalescent COVID-19.

The chain joins TRBV27 to TRBJ2-7; 11 bases agree with TRBD1. CDR3 length equals 14 residues. After removal of 3 bases from V and 3 bases from J, the junction contained 1 base not matched to a gene. Looked up from germline, CDR1 is MNHEY and CDR2 is SMNVEV (reference sequence). The CDR3 region has the DNA TGTGCCAGCAGTTTTGGGACAGGGGGCTACGAGCAGTACTTC. It specifies CASSFGTGGYEQYF.

The J gene is TRBJ1-1, the V gene TRBV5-8; a weak D match, TRBD1 (5 bases). The germline V and J ends were trimmed by 2 bases and 1 base, with 9 bases remaining between them. There are 14 residues in the CDR3. Germline V lookup: CDR1 SGHTS, CDR2 YDEGEE. CDR3 region: CASSFRTPNTEAFF. CDR3 coding DNA: TGTGCCAGCAGCTTCAGGACACCGAACACTGAAGCTTTCTTT.

V is TRBV14 and J is TRBJ2-5; D remains ambiguous. The V end lost 3 bases, the J end lost 4 bases, and 9 bases lay between the germline ends. From germline, CDR1 is SGHDN and CDR2 FVKESK. The CDR3 contains 13 residues. CDR3 in amino acids: CASSQTRAETQYF. DNA for the CDR3: TGTGCCAGCAGCCAGACTCGTGCAGAGACCCAGTACTTC.

The V call is TRBV4-2, the J call TRBJ1-3, with D maybe TRBD1 (6 bases). V lost 1 base, J lost 0 bases, and 19 bases lay in between. CDR1 LGHNA and CDR2 YNFKEQ come from the germline V gene. CDR3 length: 19 residues. The CDR3 loop is CASSQGPVRGAGSGNTIYF. CDR3 bases: TGTGCCAGCAGCCAAGGGCCTGTGCGGGGGGCGGGCTCTGGAAACACCATATATTTT.

The chain has TRBV11-3 and TRBJ2-3; no clear D. V lost 3 bases, J lost 2 bases, and 3 bases lay in between. Germline V lookup: CDR1 SGHNT, CDR2 YENEEA. The CDR3 consists of 12 residues. Written as DNA, the CDR3 is TGTGCCAGCAGCTTGTACACAGATACGCAGTATTTT. Translating it yields CASSLYTDTQYF.

The chain couples TRBV6-5 to TRBJ2-5, with 8 bases aligning to TRBD2. Trimming removed 0 bases from V and 5 bases from J; junction bases left unmatched: 8. The CDR3 has 16 amino acids. The V gene's germline CDR1 is MNHEY and CDR2 SVGAGI. The CDR3 spells CASSYSILGGAETQYF. DNA of the CDR3: TGTGCCAGCAGTTACTCGATCCTCGGGGGGGCTGAGACCCAGTACTTC.

The sample holds a few counts of this clone. The rearrangement joins TRBV19 to TRBJ2-2; no definite D call. Trimming took 0 bases from V and 5 from J, leaving 7 bases between them. CDR3 length: 14 amino acids. From germline, CDR1 is LNHDA and CDR2 SQIVND (reference sequence). CDR3 protein: CASSIESGTGELFF. The CDR3 DNA reads as TGTGCCAGTAGTATAGAATCCGGGACCGGGGAGCTGTTTTTT.

In regard to this clone: At one end, the junction sequence differs from germline, possibly due to a read error. J is TRBJ1-6 and V is TRBV6-2 or TRBV6-3; 7 bases map to TRBD1. The length of the CDR3 is 15 residues. The germline CDR1 and CDR2 sequences are MNHEY and SVGEGT. The CDR3 nucleotides read TGTGCCAGCAGTTACCGGACAGGCTATACTTCACCCCTCCACTTT. Translating gives CASSYRTGYTSPLHF.

This clone has a single count. The chain employs TRBV24-1 and TRBJ1-1, with 8 bases fitting TRBD1. Trimming at V came to 0 bases and at J to 1 base, leaving 18 bases not matched to a gene. Looked up from germline, CDR1 is KGHDR and CDR2 is SFDVKD. There are 21 residues in the CDR3. The CDR3 loop reads CATSDLRRQRRKGTGNTEAFF. In DNA form, the CDR3 reads TGTGCCACCAGTGATTTGAGACGGCAGCGTCGAAAGGGGACAGGGAACACTGAAGCTTTCTTT.

This clone was seen only once. This chain connects TRBV7-2 to TRBJ2-3, with D maybe TRBD1 (6 bases). Germline V gene lookup returns CDR1 SGHTA and CDR2 FQGNSA. V lost 3 bases and J 1 base, leaving 11 bases between the germline ends. The CDR3 loop spans 15 amino acids. The CDR3 sequence: CASSLGTPRTDTQYF. CDR3 nucleotides: TGTGCCAGCAGCTTGGGGACACCCCGCACAGATACGCAGTATTTT.

The V call is TRBV19, the J call TRBJ1-5; D is possibly TRBD1 (5 bases). V was trimmed by 9 bases and J by 0 bases, leaving 9 bases between them. CDR1 is LNHDA, CDR2 SQIVND, per germline (reference sequence). This CDR3 spans 13 amino acids. Here the CDR3 reads CASTTDSNQPQHF. The CDR3 DNA follows: TGTGCCAGCACGACAGATAGCAATCAGCCCCAGCATTTT. The full variable domain, completed using reference TRBV19 and TRBJ1-5, is DGGITQSPKYLFRKEGQNVTLSCEQNLNHDAMYWYRQDPGQGLRLIYYSQIVNDFQKGDIAEGYSVSREKKESFPLTVTSAQKNPTAFYLCASTTDSNQPQHFGDGTRLSIL.

The CDR3 protein is CASSPQGPLNIQYF. DNA for the CDR3: TGTGCCAGCAGTCCCCAGGGGCCCCTAAACATTCAGTACTTC. The rearrangement uses TRBV28 and TRBJ2-4; tentative D call: TRBD1 (6 bases). The CDR3 has 14 residues. The V and J ends lost 5 bases and 6 bases respectively, with 14 bases between them. Germline-derived CDR1 and CDR2 are MDHEN and SYDVKM.

This chain links TRBV4-1 with TRBJ2-7, with 12 bases identical to TRBD1. Germline lookup yields CDR1 MGHRA and CDR2 YSYEKL. This CDR3 is built from 16 residues. The junction had 11 bases not matched to a gene; V was cut back by 4 bases and J by 7 bases. CDR3 sequence: CASSLPPGQGAGEQYF. CDR3 nucleotides: TGCGCCAGCAGCCTACCGCCGGGACAGGGGGCGGGAGAGCAGTACTTC.

The chain joins TRBV18 to TRBJ1-5; a weak D match, TRBD1 (6 bases). Germline V CDR1 and CDR2: KGHSH, LQKENI. The CDR3 length is 15 residues. The V end was cut by 6 bases, the J end by 7 bases, with 19 bases between. This CDR3 reads CASSPTGGAGQPQHF. The CDR3, as DNA: TGTGCCAGCTCCCCAACGGGGGGGGCCGGACAGCCCCAGCATTTT. The whole variable domain, filled in from reference TRBV18 and TRBJ1-5, reads NAGVMQNPRHLVRRRGQEARLRCSPMKGHSHVYWYRQLPEEGLKFMVYLQKENIIDESGMPKERFSAEFPKEGPSILRIQQVVRGDSAAYFCASSPTGGAGQPQHFGDGTRLSIL.

The genes are TRBV12-5 and TRBJ2-3; 12 bases match TRBD2. The CDR3 runs to 19 residues. Germline values: CDR1 LGHNT, CDR2 FRNRAP. The trim removed 1 base at V and 0 bases at J, leaving 8 bases unmatched. This CDR3 reads CASGLGRLAGVESTDTQYF. DNA for the CDR3: TGTGCTAGTGGTTTGGGTCGACTAGCGGGAGTCGAGAGCACAGATACGCAGTATTTT.

This clone was observed a few times. The genes are TRBV7-9 and TRBJ1-4, with unresolved D. The CDR3 totals 15 residues. Germline assignment: CDR1 SEHNR and CDR2 FQNEAQ (reference sequence). Trimming stripped 1 base from V and 6 bases from J, with 12 bases between. As DNA, the CDR3 is TGTGCCAGCAGCTTAGGACTGGGTGAGGATGAAAAACTGTTTTTT. It specifies CASSLGLGEDEKLFF.

The rearrangement joins TRBV5-6 to TRBJ1-6, with TRBD1 identical over 7 bases. The V gene's germline CDR1 is SGHDT and CDR2 YYEEEE. The CDR3 runs 15 residues. The trim removed 9 bases at V and 0 bases at J, leaving 6 bases unmatched. Written as DNA, the CDR3 is TGTGCCACCGCGGACAGGAGCTCCTATAATTCACCCCTCCACTTT. Translation: CATADRSSYNSPLHF.

This clone was counted a few times. V and J are TRBV12-3 or TRBV12-4 and TRBJ2-2; no clear D gene. Trimming pared 4 bases from V and 3 bases from J, leaving 3 bases between. CDR3 length: 12 residues. The CDR3 nucleotides read TGTGCCAGCAGTTCCGACACCGGGGAGCTGTTTTTT. Translating gives CASSSDTGELFF.

The chain links TRBV7-2 to TRBJ1-4; TRBD1 aligns across 7 bases. Germline-derived CDR1 and CDR2 are SGHTA and FQGNSA. The CDR3 has 14 residues. V was pared by 4 bases and J by 10 bases, with 9 bases of the junction left unmatched. The DNA for the CDR3 is TGTGCCAGCAGCTCACCTCAGGGGGGCGGAAAACTGTTTTTT. Amino acid sequence: CASSSPQGGGKLFF.

This chain links TRBV9 with TRBJ2-7; TRBD2 is a possible D gene (6 bases). The V end lost 2 bases, the J end lost 1 base, and 10 bases lay between the germline ends. CDR3 size: 14 residues. Germline V lookup: CDR1 SGDLS, CDR2 YYNGEE. CDR3 residues: CASSVGLSSYEQYF. CDR3 coding DNA: TGTGCCAGCAGCGTGGGACTGTCTTCCTACGAGCAGTACTTC.

The chain uses TRBV10-3 and TRBJ1-1; perhaps TRBD1 as D (6 bases). CDR1 is ENHRY, CDR2 SYGVKD, per germline. V lost 6 bases to trimming and J lost 2 bases, with 13 bases between them. This CDR3 spans 14 amino acids. The CDR3 protein is CAIRGVGGNTEAFF. The CDR3 DNA reads TGTGCCATCAGGGGGGTAGGGGGAAACACTGAAGCTTTCTTT.

The rearrangement joins TRBV5-5 to TRBJ1-2, with TRBD1 as a possible D gene (5 bases). The V end lost 1 base, the J end lost 2 bases, and 9 bases lay between the germline ends. The CDR3 loop spans 14 amino acids. The germline V gene encodes CDR1 SGHKS and CDR2 YYEKEE (reference sequence). DNA of the CDR3: TGTGCCAGCAGCTTGTCCCCAGGGAACTATGGCTACACCTTC. Its protein product is CASSLSPGNYGYTF.

The chain combines TRBV19 with TRBJ2-2; D gene unclear. CDR1 and CDR2 from the germline V gene are LNHDA and SQIVND (reference sequence). CDR3 length equals 13 residues. Trimming shortened V by 4 bases and J by 4 bases, and 7 bases separated the two germline ends. The CDR3 nucleotides read TGTGCCAGTAGTAACAGTGGCACCGGGGAGCTGTTTTTT. Its protein product is CASSNSGTGELFF.

The genes are TRBV30 and TRBJ1-5; 7 positions match TRBD1. The CDR3 sequence is 13 residues long. V lost 4 bases, J lost 4 bases, and 4 bases stayed unmatched. CDR1 and CDR2 from the germline V gene are GTSNPN and SVGIG (reference sequence). The CDR3 spells CAWNRGPNQPQHF. CDR3 coding DNA: TGTGCCTGGAACAGGGGCCCTAATCAGCCCCAGCATTTT.

J is TRBJ2-1 and V is TRBV7-2, with a tentative D call TRBD1 (6 bases). Trimming left V 5 bases short and J 4 bases short, with 9 bases between. CDR1 and CDR2 (germline): SGHTA, FQGNSA. The CDR3 length is 13 residues. The CDR3 nucleotides read TGTGCCAGCAGCCCTGGACAGTACAATGAGCAGTTCTTC. Translation: CASSPGQYNEQFF.

The chain combines TRBV7-2 with TRBJ2-6; 10 bases fit TRBD2. The CDR3 extends over 17 amino acids. The J segment lost 0 bases and the V segment lost 1 base, leaving 0 bases of the junction unmatched. Per the germline V gene, CDR1 is SGHTA and CDR2 is FQGNSA. The CDR3 region is CASSLGLAGSGANVLTF. The CDR3 coding sequence is TGTGCCAGCAGCTTAGGACTAGCGGGCTCTGGGGCCAACGTCCTGACTTTC. Variable domain in full (rest from reference TRBV7-2 and TRBJ2-6): GAGVSQSPSNKVTEKGKDVELRCDPISGHTALYWYRQSLGQGLEFLIYFQGNSAPDKSGLPSDRFSAERTGGSVSTLTIQRTQQEDSAVYLCASSLGLAGSGANVLTFGAGSRLTVL.

The chain links TRBV5-1 to TRBJ2-7, with D perhaps TRBD1 (6 bases). CDR3 length equals 15 residues. The germline V and J ends were trimmed by 4 bases and 0 bases, with 14 bases remaining between them. Germline V gene data show CDR1 as SGHRS and CDR2 as YFSETQ. In DNA, the CDR3 is TGCGCCAGCAGCCCCTCGACAGGTCACTCCTACGAGCAGTACTTC. It translates to CASSPSTGHSYEQYF.